Below are 10 T cell receptor beta chains sequenced from a single sample in a study of T cells in Graves' hyperthyroidism and ophthalmopathy. Using RNA transcripts as the source, TCR beta CDR3 regions were amplified. First-round RT-PCR of the TCR CDR3 relied on the HTBI primer set. TCRdb reprocessed the multiplex PCR reads via MiXCR and lists one record per CDR3 protein. Among approximately 400,000 distinct CDR3 sequences listed, around an eighth were seen once. Sequenced: blood. The receptors originated from a man between 45 and 60 years old with Graves' ophthalmopathy.

Many counts were recorded for this clonotype. The J gene is TRBJ2-3, the V gene TRBV7-8; D gene ambiguous. Trimming removed 3 bases at V and 0 bases at J, with 7 bases between. The CDR3 loop spans 14 amino acids. Germline values: CDR1 SGHVS, CDR2 FQNEAQ. The CDR3 region is CASSFLTSTDTQYF. DNA of the CDR3: TGTGCCAGCAGCTTCCTTACTAGCACAGATACGCAGTATTTT.

The chain joins TRBV7-6 to TRBJ1-1; tentative D call: TRBD1 (5 bases). Per the germline V gene, CDR1 is SGHVS and CDR2 is FNYEAQ. Deletions cut 7 bases from V and 5 bases from J, with 11 bases between. CDR3 length: 12 residues. The CDR3 sequence: CASTPGTTEAFF. The CDR3 region has the DNA TGTGCCAGCACTCCAGGGACGACTGAAGCTTTCTTT.

This chain uses TRBV2 with TRBJ1-5; 8 nucleotides agree with TRBD1. The J segment lost 6 bases and the V segment lost 6 bases, leaving 13 bases of the junction unmatched. The germline V gene has CDR1 SNHLY and CDR2 FYNNEI. The CDR3 length is 16 residues. CDR3 bases: TGTGCCAGCAGCGCCGACAGGGGAGGGGGAGGTCAGCCCCAGCATTTT. This translates into CASSADRGGGGQPQHF.

This clonotype was seen at least ten times. The gene calls are TRBV7-8 and TRBJ2-5; D uncertain. The length of the CDR3 is 12 residues. V was pared by 4 bases and J by 5 bases, with 8 bases between. Germline V gene data show CDR1 as SGHVS and CDR2 as FQNEAQ. Here the CDR3 reads CASSYYTETQYF. CDR3 sequence (DNA): TGTGCCAGCAGCTATTATACGGAGACCCAGTACTTC.

The chain links TRBV29-1 to TRBJ2-1; 8 bases line up with TRBD1. CDR1 is SQVTM and CDR2 is ANQGSEA in the germline V gene. CDR3 length: 15 amino acids. V dropped 3 bases and J dropped 2; count of bases not matched to a gene: 6. CDR3 sequence: CSVEGDRGTYNEQFF. CDR3 bases: TGCAGCGTTGAGGGAGACAGGGGTACCTACAATGAGCAGTTCTTC.

The table lists this clonotype with a few counts. The chain recombines TRBV7-9 with TRBJ1-1; 11 nucleotides line up with TRBD1. The trim removed 9 bases at V and 4 bases at J, leaving 7 bases unmatched. This CDR3 is 14 amino acids long. CDR1 and CDR2 from the germline V gene are SEHNR and FQNEAQ (reference sequence). CDR3 DNA: TGTGCCAGTCTATGGACAGGGGGCCTCACTGAAGCTTTCTTT. Translation: CASLWTGGLTEAFF.

This clonotype appeared many times. The rearrangement links TRBV3-1 to TRBJ1-1; 9 bases agree with TRBD1. CDR1 LGHDT and CDR2 YNNKEL come from the germline V gene (reference sequence). J was trimmed by 7 bases and V by 4 bases; bases with no gene match: 7. The CDR3 contains 14 residues. DNA for the CDR3: TGTGCCAGCAGCCCACACAGGGGGCCGAGTGAAGCTTTCTTT. Its translation is CASSPHRGPSEAFF.

This clonotype has a handful of counts. Given a much more abundant clone one base away, this may be a read error. This chain joins TRBV7-9 and TRBJ1-2; D not resolved. V was cut by 5 bases and J by 3 bases, with 4 bases left in between. This CDR3 is built from 11 residues. Germline V gene lookup returns CDR1 SEHNR and CDR2 FQNEAQ (reference sequence). CDR3 residues: CASSHDYGYTF. The CDR3 coding sequence is TGTGCCAGCAGCCATGACTATGGCTACACCTTC.

This clonotype was counted at least ten times. The V gene is TRBV18, the J gene TRBJ2-7; D is undetermined. V was clipped by 1 base and J by 4 bases, with 2 bases between them. Germline V CDR1 and CDR2: KGHSH, LQKENI. The CDR3 has 11 residues. CDR3 DNA: TGTGCCAGCTCACCACAGTACGAGCAGTACTTC. Translating it yields CASSPQYEQYF.

At least ten counts were recorded for this clonotype. The chain joins TRBV4-2 to TRBJ1-4, with TRBD1 as a possible D gene (5 bases). Trimming took off 3 bases at V and 8 bases at J, with 19 bases between the two ends. From germline, CDR1 is LGHNA and CDR2 YNFKEQ. The CDR3 extends over 16 amino acids. CDR3 coding DNA: TGTGCCAGCAGCCAGGCTGAGGGTGGGGGTGTCGAAAAACTGTTTTTT. It translates to CASSQAEGGGVEKLFF.